The subject of this entry is one T cell receptor (beta chain). The data were taken from a study of blood T cell repertoires in COVID-19. Study-wide background: The analysed material was cDNA or gDNA that came from T cells, B-cell-depleted T cells, or PBMCs.

Authors' methods: Amplification of reference gene primers was used by the study to estimate nucleated cell counts. Produced via immunoSEQ multiplex PCR; TCRdb's table is partial and in-frame only. V and J calls and clone size are copied from that table; D and trimming were computed from the DNA. The sample contains 30,000 to 40,000 clones, roughly 70% of which appear only once. Sequencing was done on a sample of peripheral blood. This clonotype originated in a man in his 70s with COVID-19, enrolled during active disease.

CDR3 sequence: CASSQSGHTTNEKLFF. The CDR3 bases are TGTGCCAGCAGCCAATCGGGACACACAACTAATGAAAAACTGTTTTTT. This chain links TRBV16 with TRBJ1-4; weak D call: TRBD1 (6 bases). The length of the CDR3 is 16 residues. V lost 0 bases and J lost 0, with 8 bases in between. Germline CDR1 is KGHSY and CDR2 is FQNENV.